This T cell receptor (beta chain) derives from a study of blood T cells in healthy people across ages. General study findings and limits: Significant beta diversity loss was already apparent by age approximately 37, declining roughly linearly.

Germline CDR1 is SEHNR and CDR2 is FQNEAQ (reference sequence). Trimming took 4 bases from V and 0 from J, leaving 11 bases between them. The CDR3 loop spans 15 amino acids. Healthy Caucasian individuals from Russia aged about 6 to 100 were enrolled as donors. Researchers report isolating at least 6 million PBMCs per sample. Worth noting for this clonotype: As yet, its antigen is unknown.

The use of a sample-barcoded 5' primer and a J-beta primer mix characterized a second PCR of roughly 6 to 11 cycles. Every molecule of cDNA carried a tag from a template-switch adaptor with 12 random nucleotides. TCRdb re-called the 5' RACE reads with MiXCR, one entry per CDR3 protein. The table shows 800,000 to 1,000,000 distinct CDR3 sequences, with roughly 52% occurring only once. The clonotype was recovered from a man between 25 and 39 years old in good health. The V call is TRBV7-9, the J call TRBJ2-3, with D uncertain. Sequencing used blood. This CDR3 is CASSSRLASTDTQYF. CDR3 nucleotide sequence: TGTGCCAGCAGCTCGCGACTCGCTAGCACAGATACGCAGTATTTT.